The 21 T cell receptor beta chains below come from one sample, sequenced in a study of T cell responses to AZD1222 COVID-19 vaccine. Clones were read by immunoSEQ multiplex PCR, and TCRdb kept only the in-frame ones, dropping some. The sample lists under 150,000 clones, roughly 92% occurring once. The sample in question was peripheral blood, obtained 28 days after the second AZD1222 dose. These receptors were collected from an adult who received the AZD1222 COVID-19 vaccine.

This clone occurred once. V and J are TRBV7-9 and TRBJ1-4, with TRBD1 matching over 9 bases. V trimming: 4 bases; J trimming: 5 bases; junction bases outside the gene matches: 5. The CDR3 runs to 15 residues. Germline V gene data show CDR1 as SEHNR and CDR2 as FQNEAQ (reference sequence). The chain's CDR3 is CASSSAGQGNEKLFF. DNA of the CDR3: TGTGCCAGCAGCTCTGCGGGACAGGGAAATGAAAAACTGTTTTTT.

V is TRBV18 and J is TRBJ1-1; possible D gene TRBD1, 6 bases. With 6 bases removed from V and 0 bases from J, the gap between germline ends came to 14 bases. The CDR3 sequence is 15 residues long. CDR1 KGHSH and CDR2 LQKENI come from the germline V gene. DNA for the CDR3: TGTGCCAGCTCGCGTAACAGGGACATGAACACTGAAGCTTTCTTT. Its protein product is CASSRNRDMNTEAFF.

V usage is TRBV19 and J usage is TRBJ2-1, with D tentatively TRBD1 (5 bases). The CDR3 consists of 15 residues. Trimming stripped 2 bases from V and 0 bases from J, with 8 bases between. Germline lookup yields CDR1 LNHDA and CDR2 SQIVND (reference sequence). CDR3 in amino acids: CASSISDSSYNEQFF. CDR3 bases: TGTGCCAGTAGTATATCTGACAGCTCCTACAATGAGCAGTTCTTC.

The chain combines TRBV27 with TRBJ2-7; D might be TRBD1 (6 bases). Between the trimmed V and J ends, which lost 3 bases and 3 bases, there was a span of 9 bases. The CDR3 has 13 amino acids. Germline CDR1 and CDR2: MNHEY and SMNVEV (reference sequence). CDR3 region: CASSLGAGYEQYF. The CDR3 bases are TGTGCCAGCAGTTTGGGGGCCGGCTACGAGCAGTACTTC.

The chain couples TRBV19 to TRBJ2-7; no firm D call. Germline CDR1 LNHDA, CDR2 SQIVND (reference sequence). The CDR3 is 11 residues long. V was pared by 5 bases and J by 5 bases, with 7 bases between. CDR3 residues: CASSVTDEQYF. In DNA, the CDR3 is TGTGCCAGTAGTGTAACGGACGAGCAGTACTTC. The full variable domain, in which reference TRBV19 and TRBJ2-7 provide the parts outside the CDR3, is DGGITQSPKYLFRKEGQNVTLSCEQNLNHDAMYWYRQDPGQGLRLIYYSQIVNDFQKGDIAEGYSVSREKKESFPLTVTSAQKNPTAFYLCASSVTDEQYFGPGTRLTVT.

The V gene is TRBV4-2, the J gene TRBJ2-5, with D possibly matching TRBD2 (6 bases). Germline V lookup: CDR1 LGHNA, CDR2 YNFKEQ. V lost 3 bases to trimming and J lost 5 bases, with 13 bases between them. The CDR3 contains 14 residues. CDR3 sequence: CASSQVGAGETQYF. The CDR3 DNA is TGTGCCAGCAGCCAGGTGGGCGCGGGGGAGACCCAGTACTTC.

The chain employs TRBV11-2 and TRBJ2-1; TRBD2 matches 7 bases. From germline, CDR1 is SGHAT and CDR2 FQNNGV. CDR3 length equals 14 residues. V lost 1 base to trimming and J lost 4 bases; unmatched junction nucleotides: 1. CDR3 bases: TGTGCCAGCAGCTTAGTGGGGGGGTACAATGAGCAGTTCTTC. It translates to CASSLVGGYNEQFF. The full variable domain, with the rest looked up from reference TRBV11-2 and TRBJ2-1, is EAGVAQSPRYKIIEKRQSVAFWCNPISGHATLYWYQQILGQGPKLLIQFQNNGVVDDSQLPKDRFSAERLKGVDSTLKIQPAKLEDSAVYLCASSLVGGYNEQFFGPGTRLTVL.

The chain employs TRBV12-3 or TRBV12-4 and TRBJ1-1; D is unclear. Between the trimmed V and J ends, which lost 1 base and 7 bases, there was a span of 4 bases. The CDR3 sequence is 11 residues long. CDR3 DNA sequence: TGTGCCAGCAGTTTAGGTGGTGAAGCTTTCTTT. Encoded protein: CASSLGGEAFF.

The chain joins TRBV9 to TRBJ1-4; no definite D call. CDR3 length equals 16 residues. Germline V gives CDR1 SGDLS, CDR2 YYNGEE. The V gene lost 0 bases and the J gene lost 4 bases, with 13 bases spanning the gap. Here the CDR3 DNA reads TGTGCCAGCAGCGTAGATCCGTCGGGTCATAATGAAAAACTGTTTTTT. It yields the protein CASSVDPSGHNEKLFF. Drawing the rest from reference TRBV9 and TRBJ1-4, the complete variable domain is DSGVTQTPKHLITATGQRVTLRCSPRSGDLSVYWYQQSLDQGLQFLIQYYNGEERAKGNILERFSAQQFPDLHSELNLSSLELGDSALYFCASSVDPSGHNEKLFFGSGTQLSVL.

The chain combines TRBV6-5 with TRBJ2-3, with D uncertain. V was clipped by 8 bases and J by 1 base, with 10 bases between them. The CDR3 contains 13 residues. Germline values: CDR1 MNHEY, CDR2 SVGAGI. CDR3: CASVLVGTDTQYF. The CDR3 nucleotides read TGTGCCAGCGTGTTGGTGGGCACAGATACGCAGTATTTT.

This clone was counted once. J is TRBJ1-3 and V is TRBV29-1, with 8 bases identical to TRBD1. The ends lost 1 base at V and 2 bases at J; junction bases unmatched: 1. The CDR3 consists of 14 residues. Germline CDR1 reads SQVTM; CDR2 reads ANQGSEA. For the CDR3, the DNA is TGCAGCGTTGAAGCAGGGGGCGCTGGAAACACCATATATTTT. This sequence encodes CSVEAGGAGNTIYF.

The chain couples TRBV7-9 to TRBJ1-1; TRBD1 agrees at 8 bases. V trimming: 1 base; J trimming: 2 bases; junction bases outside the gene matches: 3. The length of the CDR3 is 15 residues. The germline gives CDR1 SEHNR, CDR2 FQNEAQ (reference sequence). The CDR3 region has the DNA TGTGCCAGCAGCTTAGGCTCAGGGGGCAACACTGAAGCTTTCTTT. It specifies CASSLGSGGNTEAFF.

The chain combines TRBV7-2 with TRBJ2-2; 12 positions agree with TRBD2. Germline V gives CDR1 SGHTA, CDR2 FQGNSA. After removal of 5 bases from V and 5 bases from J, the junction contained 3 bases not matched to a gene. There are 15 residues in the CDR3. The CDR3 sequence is CASSQLAGGTGELFF. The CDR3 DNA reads TGTGCCAGCAGCCAACTAGCGGGGGGAACCGGGGAGCTGTTTTTT. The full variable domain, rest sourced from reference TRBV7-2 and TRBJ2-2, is GAGVSQSPSNKVTEKGKDVELRCDPISGHTALYWYRQSLGQGLEFLIYFQGNSAPDKSGLPSDRFSAERTGGSVSTLTIQRTQQEDSAVYLCASSQLAGGTGELFFGEGSRLTVL.

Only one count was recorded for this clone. The CDR3 DNA sequence: TGTGCCACCAGCAGAGATCGCCTAGCTACGAATGAGCAGTTCTTC. This gives the protein CATSRDRLATNEQFF. This chain joins TRBV15 and TRBJ2-1; possible D gene TRBD2, 5 bases. Germline values: CDR1 LNHNV, CDR2 YYDKDF (reference sequence). The CDR3 is 15 amino acids. The V and J ends lost 0 bases and 7 bases respectively, with 13 bases between them. Full variable domain (rest looked up from reference TRBV15 and TRBJ2-1): DAMVIQNPRYQVTQFGKPVTLSCSQTLNHNVMYWYQQKSSQAPKLLFHYYDKDFNNEADTPDNFQSRRPNTSFCFLDIRSPGLGDTAMYLCATSRDRLATNEQFFGPGTRLTVL.

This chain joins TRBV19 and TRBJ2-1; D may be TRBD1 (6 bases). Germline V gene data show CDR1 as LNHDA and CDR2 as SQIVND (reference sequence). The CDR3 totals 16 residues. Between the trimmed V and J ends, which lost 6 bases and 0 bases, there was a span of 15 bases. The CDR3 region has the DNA TGTGCCAGTAGACAGGGACGGACCCGCTCCTACAATGAGCAGTTCTTC. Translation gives CASRQGRTRSYNEQFF. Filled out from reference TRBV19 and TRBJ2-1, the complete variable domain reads DGGITQSPKYLFRKEGQNVTLSCEQNLNHDAMYWYRQDPGQGLRLIYYSQIVNDFQKGDIAEGYSVSREKKESFPLTVTSAQKNPTAFYLCASRQGRTRSYNEQFFGPGTRLTVL.

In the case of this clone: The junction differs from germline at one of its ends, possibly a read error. The CDR3 sequence: CASGSSHEQYF. The CDR3 DNA reads as TGTGCCAGCGGTAGCTCCCACGAGCAGTACTTC. This chain uses TRBV9 with TRBJ2-7; D gene uncertain. CDR1 is SGDLS and CDR2 is YYNGEE in the germline V gene. The CDR3 has 11 residues.

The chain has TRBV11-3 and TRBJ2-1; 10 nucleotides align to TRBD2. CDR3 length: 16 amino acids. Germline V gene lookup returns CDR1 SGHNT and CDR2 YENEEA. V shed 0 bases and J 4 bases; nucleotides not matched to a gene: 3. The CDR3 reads CASSLDSGGFYNEQFF. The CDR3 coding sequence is TGTGCCAGCAGCTTAGATAGCGGGGGGTTTTACAATGAGCAGTTCTTC.

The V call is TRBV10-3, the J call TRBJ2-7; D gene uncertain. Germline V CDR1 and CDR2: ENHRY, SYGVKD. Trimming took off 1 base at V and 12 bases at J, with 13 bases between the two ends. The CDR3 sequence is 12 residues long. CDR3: CAISEYPPPRYF. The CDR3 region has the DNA TGTGCCATCAGTGAGTACCCGCCTCCACGGTACTTC.

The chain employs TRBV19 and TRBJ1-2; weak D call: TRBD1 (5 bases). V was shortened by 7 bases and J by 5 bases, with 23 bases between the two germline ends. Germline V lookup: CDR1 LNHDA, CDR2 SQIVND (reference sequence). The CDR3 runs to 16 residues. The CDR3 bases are TGTGCCAGTACCCATCACCCAGGGAAGGATAAATATGGCTACACCTTC. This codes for CASTHHPGKDKYGYTF.

CDR3 bases: TGTGCCAGCAGCTACCCCGGGACGGTGAGCTCCTACGAGCAGTACTTC. Residues: CASSYPGTVSSYEQYF. The chain combines TRBV7-2 with TRBJ2-7; D possibly matches TRBD1 or TRBD2 (5 bases each). The ends were cut back, 4 bases at V and 0 bases at J, with 16 bases in the middle. The germline V gene has CDR1 SGHTA and CDR2 FQGNSA. This CDR3 has 16 residues. Complete variable domain (other parts from reference TRBV7-2 and TRBJ2-7): GAGVSQSPSNKVTEKGKDVELRCDPISGHTALYWYRQSLGQGLEFLIYFQGNSAPDKSGLPSDRFSAERTGGSVSTLTIQRTQQEDSAVYLCASSYPGTVSSYEQYFGPGTRLTVT.

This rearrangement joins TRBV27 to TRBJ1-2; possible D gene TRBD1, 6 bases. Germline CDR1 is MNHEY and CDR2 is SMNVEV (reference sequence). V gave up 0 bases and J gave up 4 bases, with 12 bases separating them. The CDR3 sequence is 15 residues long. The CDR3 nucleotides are TGTGCCAGCAGTTTATCGGAGGGGGAGCTCTATGGCTACACCTTC. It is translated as CASSLSEGELYGYTF.